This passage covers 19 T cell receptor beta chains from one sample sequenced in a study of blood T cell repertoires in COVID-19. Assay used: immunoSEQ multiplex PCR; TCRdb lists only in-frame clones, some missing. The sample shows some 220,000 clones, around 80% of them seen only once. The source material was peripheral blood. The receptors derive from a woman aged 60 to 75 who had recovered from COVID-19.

DNA for the CDR3: TGCGCCAGCAGCCCCAACCCGACAGGGAATAATGAAAAACTGTTTTTT. Protein: CASSPNPTGNNEKLFF. The rearrangement links TRBV5-1 to TRBJ1-4, with 7 bases fitting TRBD1. The CDR3 consists of 16 residues. V shed 4 bases and J 4 bases; nucleotides not matched to a gene: 10. The germline V gene has CDR1 SGHRS and CDR2 YFSETQ.

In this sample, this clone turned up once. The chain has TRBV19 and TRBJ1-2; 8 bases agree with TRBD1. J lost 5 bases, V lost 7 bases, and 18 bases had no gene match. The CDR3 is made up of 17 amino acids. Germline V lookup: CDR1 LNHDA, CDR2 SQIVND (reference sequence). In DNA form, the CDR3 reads TGTGCCAGTAAATCCCGCACAGGGGGGCCCCCGCTATATGGCTACACCTTC. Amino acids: CASKSRTGGPPLYGYTF.

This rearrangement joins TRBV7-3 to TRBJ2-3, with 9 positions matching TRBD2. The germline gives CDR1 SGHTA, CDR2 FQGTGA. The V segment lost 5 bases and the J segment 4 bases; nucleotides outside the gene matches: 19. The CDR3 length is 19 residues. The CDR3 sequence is CASSPPGLALGERSDTQYF. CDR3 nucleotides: TGTGCCAGCAGCCCGCCGGGACTAGCCCTGGGGGAGAGATCAGATACGCAGTATTTT. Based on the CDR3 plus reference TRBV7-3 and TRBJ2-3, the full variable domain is GAGVSQTPSNKVTEKGKYVELRCDPISGHTALYWYRQSLGQGPEFLIYFQGTGAADDSGLPNDRFFAVRPEGSVSTLKIQRTERGDSAVYLCASSPPGLALGERSDTQYFGPGTRLTVL.

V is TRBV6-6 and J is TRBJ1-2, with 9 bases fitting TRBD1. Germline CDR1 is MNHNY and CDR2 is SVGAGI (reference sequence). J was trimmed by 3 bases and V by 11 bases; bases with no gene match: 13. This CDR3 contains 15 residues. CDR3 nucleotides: TGTGCCGGCACCACCGTACAGGGGGCGGACTATGGCTACACCTTC. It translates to CAGTTVQGADYGYTF.

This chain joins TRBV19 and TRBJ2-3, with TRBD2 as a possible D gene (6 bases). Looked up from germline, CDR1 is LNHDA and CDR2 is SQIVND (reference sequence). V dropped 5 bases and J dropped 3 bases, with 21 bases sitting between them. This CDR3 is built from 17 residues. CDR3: CASSDSTHAGRTDTQYF. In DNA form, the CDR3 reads TGTGCCAGTAGTGATTCGACCCATGCAGGGAGGACAGATACGCAGTATTTT.

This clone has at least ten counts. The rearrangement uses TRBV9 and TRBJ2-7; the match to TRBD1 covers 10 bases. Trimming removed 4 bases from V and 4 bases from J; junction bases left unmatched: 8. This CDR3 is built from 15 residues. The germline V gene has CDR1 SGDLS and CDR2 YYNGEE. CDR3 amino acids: CASSLGQGIEYEQYF. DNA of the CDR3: TGTGCCAGCAGCTTGGGACAGGGGATTGAATACGAGCAGTACTTC.

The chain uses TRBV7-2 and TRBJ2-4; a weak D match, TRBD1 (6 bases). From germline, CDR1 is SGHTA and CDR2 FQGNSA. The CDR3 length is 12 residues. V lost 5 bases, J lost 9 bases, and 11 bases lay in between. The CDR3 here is CASSQEGGIQYF. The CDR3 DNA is TGTGCCAGCAGCCAGGAAGGGGGCATTCAGTACTTC.

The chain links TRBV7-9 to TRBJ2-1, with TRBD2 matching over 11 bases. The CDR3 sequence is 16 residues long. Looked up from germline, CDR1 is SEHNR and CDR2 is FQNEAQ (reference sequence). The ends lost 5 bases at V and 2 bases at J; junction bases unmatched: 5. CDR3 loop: CASSAPSGGTYNEQFF. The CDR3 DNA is TGTGCCAGCAGCGCTCCTAGCGGGGGGACCTACAATGAGCAGTTCTTC.

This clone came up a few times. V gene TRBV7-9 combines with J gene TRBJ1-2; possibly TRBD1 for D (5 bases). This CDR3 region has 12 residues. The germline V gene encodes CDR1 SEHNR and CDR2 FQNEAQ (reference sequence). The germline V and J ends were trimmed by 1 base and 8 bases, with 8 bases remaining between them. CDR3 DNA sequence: TGTGCCAGCAGCTTAGGTAACAGGGGCTACACCTTC. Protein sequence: CASSLGNRGYTF.

Here the CDR3 reads CASSLVGGLADTQYF. DNA of the CDR3: TGTGCCAGCAGCTTAGTAGGGGGACTAGCAGATACGCAGTATTTT. V and J are TRBV7-2 and TRBJ2-3; 8 nucleotides align to TRBD2. Germline values: CDR1 SGHTA, CDR2 FQGNSA. This CDR3 region has 15 residues. J lost 4 bases, V lost 1 base, and 4 bases had no gene match. Looking up the rest from reference TRBV7-2 and TRBJ2-3 gives the full variable domain: GAGVSQSPSNKVTEKGKDVELRCDPISGHTALYWYRQSLGQGLEFLIYFQGNSAPDKSGLPSDRFSAERTGGSVSTLTIQRTQQEDSAVYLCASSLVGGLADTQYFGPGTRLTVL.

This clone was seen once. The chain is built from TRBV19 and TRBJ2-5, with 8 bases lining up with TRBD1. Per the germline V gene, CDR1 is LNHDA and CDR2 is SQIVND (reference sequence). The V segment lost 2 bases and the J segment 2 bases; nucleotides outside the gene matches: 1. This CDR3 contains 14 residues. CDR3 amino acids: CASSIWTGQETQYF. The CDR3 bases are TGTGCCAGTAGTATATGGACAGGGCAAGAGACCCAGTACTTC.

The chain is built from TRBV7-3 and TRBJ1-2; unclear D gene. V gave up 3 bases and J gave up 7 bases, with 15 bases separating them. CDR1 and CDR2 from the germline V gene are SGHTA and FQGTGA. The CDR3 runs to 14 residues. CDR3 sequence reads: CASSFSGNYGGYTF. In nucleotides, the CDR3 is TGTGCCAGCAGCTTTTCGGGGAACTACGGTGGCTACACCTTC.

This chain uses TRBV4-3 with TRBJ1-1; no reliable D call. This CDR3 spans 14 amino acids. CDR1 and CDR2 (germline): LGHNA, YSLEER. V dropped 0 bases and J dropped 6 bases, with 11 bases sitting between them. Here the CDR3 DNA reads TGCGCCAGCAGCCAAGATCCGGTCCTCCCTGAAGCTTTCTTT. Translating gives CASSQDPVLPEAFF.

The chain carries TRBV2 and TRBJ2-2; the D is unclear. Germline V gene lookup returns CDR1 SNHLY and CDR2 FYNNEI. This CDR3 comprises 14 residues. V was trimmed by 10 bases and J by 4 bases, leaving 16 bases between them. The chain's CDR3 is CATTTGPVTGELFF. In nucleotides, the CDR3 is TGTGCCACAACCACGGGTCCGGTCACCGGGGAGCTGTTTTTT.

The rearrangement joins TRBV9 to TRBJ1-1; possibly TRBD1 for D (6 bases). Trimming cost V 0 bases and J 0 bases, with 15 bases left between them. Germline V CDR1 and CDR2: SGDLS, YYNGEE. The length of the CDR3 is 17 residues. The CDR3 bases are TGTGCCAGCAGCGTAGGGCAGGGGCGGTGGATGAACACTGAAGCTTTCTTT. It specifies CASSVGQGRWMNTEAFF.

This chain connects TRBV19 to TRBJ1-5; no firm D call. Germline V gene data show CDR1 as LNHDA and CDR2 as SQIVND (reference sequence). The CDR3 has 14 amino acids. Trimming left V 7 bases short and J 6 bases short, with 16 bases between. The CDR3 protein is CASTEIRGSQPQHF. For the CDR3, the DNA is TGTGCCAGTACTGAGATCCGGGGTAGTCAGCCCCAGCATTTT.

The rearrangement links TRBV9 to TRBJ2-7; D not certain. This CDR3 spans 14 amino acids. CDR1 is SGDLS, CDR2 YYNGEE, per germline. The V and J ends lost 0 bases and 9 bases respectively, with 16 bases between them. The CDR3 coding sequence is TGTGCCAGCAGCGTAGCTACTTCAGGTAACCCGCAGTACTTC. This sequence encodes CASSVATSGNPQYF. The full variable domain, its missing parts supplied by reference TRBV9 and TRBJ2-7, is DSGVTQTPKHLITATGQRVTLRCSPRSGDLSVYWYQQSLDQGLQFLIQYYNGEERAKGNILERFSAQQFPDLHSELNLSSLELGDSALYFCASSVATSGNPQYFGPGTRLTVT.

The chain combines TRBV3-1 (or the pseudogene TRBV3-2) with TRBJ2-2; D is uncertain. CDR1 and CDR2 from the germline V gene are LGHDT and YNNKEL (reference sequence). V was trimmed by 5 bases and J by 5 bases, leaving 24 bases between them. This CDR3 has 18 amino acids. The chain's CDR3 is CASSSPRRGQTYTGELFF. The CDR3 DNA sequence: TGTGCCAGCAGCTCCCCGCGACGAGGTCAAACTTATACCGGGGAGCTGTTTTTT.

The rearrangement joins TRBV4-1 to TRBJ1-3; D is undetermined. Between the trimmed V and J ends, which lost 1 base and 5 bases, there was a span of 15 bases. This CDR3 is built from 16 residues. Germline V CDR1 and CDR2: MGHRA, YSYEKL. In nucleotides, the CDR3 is TGCGCCAGCAGCCAAGTTACGACAATGGGTAGAAACACCATATATTTT. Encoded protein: CASSQVTTMGRNTIYF.